The entry that follows covers one T cell receptor (beta chain) sequence. The data were taken from a study of shared clonotypes between healthy human individuals. CDR1 and CDR2 from the germline V gene are SEHNR and FQNEAQ (reference sequence). The CDR3 has 13 amino acids. Deletions cut 5 bases from V and 3 bases from J, with 10 bases between. Sequencing used immunoSEQ multiplex PCR; TCRdb keeps in-frame clones, though not all of them. The data show over 750,000 clones, around 96% seen once. Only CD45RO-negative cells positively selected for CCR7 counted as naive CD8 cells, so terminally differentiated effector memory CD45RA+ cells were excluded.

Material: naive CD8+ T cells sorted from blood. The V and J genes are TRBV7-9 and TRBJ2-5; D is possibly TRBD2 (5 bases). The TCR was taken from a man younger than 40 in good health. The CDR3 is CASSPSGEETQYF. The CDR3 DNA sequence: TGTGCCAGCAGCCCCAGCGGCGAAGAGACCCAGTACTTC.